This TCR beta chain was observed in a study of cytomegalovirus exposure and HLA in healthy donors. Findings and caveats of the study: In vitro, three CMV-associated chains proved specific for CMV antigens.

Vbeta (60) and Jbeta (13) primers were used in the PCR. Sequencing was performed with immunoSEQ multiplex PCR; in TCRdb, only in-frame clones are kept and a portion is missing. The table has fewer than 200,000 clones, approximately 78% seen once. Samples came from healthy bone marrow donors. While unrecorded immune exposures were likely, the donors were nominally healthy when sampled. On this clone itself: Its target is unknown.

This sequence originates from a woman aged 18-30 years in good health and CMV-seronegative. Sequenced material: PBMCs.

CDR3 sequence (DNA): TGTGCCAGCAGCTTAGTTGCAGGGCGAGCTTTCTTT. Its protein is CASSLVAGRAFF. V usage is TRBV7-2 and J usage is TRBJ1-1, with a weak D call TRBD1 (5 bases). V gave up 1 base and J gave up 10 bases, with 10 bases separating them. The germline V gene encodes CDR1 SGHTA and CDR2 FQGNSA. This CDR3 region has 12 residues.